This T cell receptor (beta chain) was identified in a study of OX40 agonist ivuxolimab in advanced cancers. Context from the whole study: The costimulatory receptor OX40 (CD134) was targeted by ivuxolimab, a fully human IgG2 agonistic monoclonal antibody. The purpose of peripheral TCRbeta sequencing was to test whether ivuxolimab changed TCR sequence diversity and led to clonal T-cell expansion. Partial responses occurred in three dose-escalation patients: two with cutaneous melanoma and one with hepatocellular carcinoma. A male proportion of roughly 80% and a mean age of 60 years, ranging from roughly 23 to 90, were recorded for the dose-escalation cohort. Intravenous ivuxolimab was administered to patients every 2 weeks at six dose levels: 0.01, 0.1, 0.3, 1.5, 3 and 10 mg/kg. Prior anti-PD-1, anti-PD-L1 or anti-CTLA-4 therapy was permitted, and checkpoint inhibitors had been received by less than 45% of dose-escalation patients. Among the 52 dose-escalation patients, 19 had hepatocellular carcinoma, roughly 15 melanoma, 9 renal cell carcinoma and 9 head and neck cancer. The paper covers the monotherapy dose-escalation part of the phase I ivuxolimab trial, which included N ≈ 50 patients. What the research found in general, with its limitations: In the 0.1-3.0 mg/kg groups, partial responders were among the patients with the lowest normalized peripheral clonal expansion, particularly in CD8+ T cells. Low levels of normalized T-cell clonal expansion were also shown by some nonresponding patients. Antigen specificity was not determined for the clonally expanded peripheral T cells. At doses of 0.1 to 3.0 mg/kg, clonal expansion of both CD4+ and CD8+ blood T cells was observed from baseline to week 6. After ivuxolimab, expanded clones were on average more numerous among CD8+ T cells than among CD4+ T cells.

Patients with a history of autoimmune disease or receiving systemic immunosuppression were excluded from the trial. Peripheral blood for TCR sequencing was collected from all dose cohorts at baseline, on cycle 4 day 1, and on cycle 7 day 1. Samples were obtained from an open-label, multicenter, first-in-human phase I dose-escalation trial of ivuxolimab. Adults with locally advanced or metastatic melanoma, renal cell carcinoma, hepatocellular carcinoma or head and neck squamous cell carcinoma were enrolled in the trial. Before TCR sequencing, CD4+ T cells and CD8+ T cells were sorted from peripheral blood as separate populations. Notes on this clone: The clone's antigen remains unknown. No base-level quality is on record; no much larger clone is a single base apart.

For sequencing of the TCRbeta CDR3 region, genomic DNA was extracted from the sorted cells. The immunoSEQ Assay was used to sequence the TCRbeta CDR3 regions. TCRdb holds this immuneACCESS table with in-frame rearrangements only. Some clones are missing; in checked studies, unresolved V genes explain under half, and the rest has no known cause. This sample lists about 30,000 clones; around nine tenths were detected once. Around 4.8% of the sample lies in the top ten. Including cysteine and phenylalanine, the CDR3 has 15 amino acids. Just CDR3 DNA is preserved here, 45 bases in frame from base 1. Trimming costs V 0 bases and J 5 bases, and their ends lie 13 bases apart. CDR1 and CDR2 are read off the germline V gene (reference sequence) as MNHEY and SMNVEV.

Here the chain combines TRBV27 and TRBJ1-1, with no confident D gene call. Source: CD4+ or CD8+ T cells sorted from blood, taken in a trial of the OX40 agonist ivuxolimab. The TCR was taken from an adult with an advanced solid tumor such as melanoma, head and neck, liver or kidney cancer. CDR3 reads: CASSLSLGMRTEAFF. The nucleotide sequence is given as TGTGCCAGCAGTTTATCGCTAGGTATGCGGACTGAAGCTTTCTTT.